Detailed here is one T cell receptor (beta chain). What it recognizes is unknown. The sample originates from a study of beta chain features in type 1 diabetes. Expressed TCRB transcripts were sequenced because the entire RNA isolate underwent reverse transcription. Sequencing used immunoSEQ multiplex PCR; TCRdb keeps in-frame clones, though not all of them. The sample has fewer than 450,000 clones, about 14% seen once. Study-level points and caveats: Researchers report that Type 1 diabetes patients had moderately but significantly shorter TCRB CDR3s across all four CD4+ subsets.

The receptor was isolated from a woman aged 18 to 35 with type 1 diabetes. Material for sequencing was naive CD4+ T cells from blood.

DNA for the CDR3: TGTGCCAGCAGCTTAGCCCCCGGGACATTTATACATCCTAAGAACACTGAAGCTTTCTTT. This translates into CASSLAPGTFIHPKNTEAFF. The chain has TRBV7-2 and TRBJ1-1; a possible D gene is TRBD1 (6 bases). In germline, CDR1 is SGHTA, CDR2 FQGNSA. The CDR3 totals 20 residues. The V end lost 0 bases, the J end lost 1 base, and 24 bases lay between the germline ends. The full variable domain, rest sourced from reference TRBV7-2 and TRBJ1-1, is GAGVSQSPSNKVTEKGKDVELRCDPISGHTALYWYRQSLGQGLEFLIYFQGNSAPDKSGLPSDRFSAERTGGSVSTLTIQRTQQEDSAVYLCASSLAPGTFIHPKNTEAFFGQGTRLTVV.